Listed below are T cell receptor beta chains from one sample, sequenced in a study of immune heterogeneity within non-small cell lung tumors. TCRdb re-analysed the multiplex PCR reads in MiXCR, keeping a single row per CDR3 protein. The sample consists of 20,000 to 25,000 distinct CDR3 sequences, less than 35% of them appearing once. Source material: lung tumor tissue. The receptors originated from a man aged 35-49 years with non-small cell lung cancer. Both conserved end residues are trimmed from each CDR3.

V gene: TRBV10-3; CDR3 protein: ASTDRGPGELF
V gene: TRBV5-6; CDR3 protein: ASSRRGGNTIY
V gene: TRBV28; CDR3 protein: ASSFNDARGPLGWT
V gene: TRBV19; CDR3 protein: ASRNDRISEKLF
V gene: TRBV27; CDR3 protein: ASSSMGTGEPQH
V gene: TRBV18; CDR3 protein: ASSPQAIVQETQY
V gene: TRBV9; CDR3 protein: ASSVVSAGELF
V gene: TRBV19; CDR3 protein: ASSHPGLANNEQF
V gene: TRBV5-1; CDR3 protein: ASSFTGTSGSQY
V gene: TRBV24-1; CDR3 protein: ATSGRQGSNQPQH
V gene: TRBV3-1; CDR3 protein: ARRVIGHEAF
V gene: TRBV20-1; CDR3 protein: SARDLLSGGGIQY
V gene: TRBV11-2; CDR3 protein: ASRKTGSGSGTQY
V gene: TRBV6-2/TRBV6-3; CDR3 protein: ASSPFYNEQF
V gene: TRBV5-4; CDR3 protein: ASSSDNPPPSSPLH
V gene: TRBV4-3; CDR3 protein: ASSQGLLWADTQY
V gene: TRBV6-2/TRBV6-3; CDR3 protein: ASSYVGTRQTQY
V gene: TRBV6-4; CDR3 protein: ASSGLLTGRPNTPLH
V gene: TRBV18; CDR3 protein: ASSPGQAINQPQH
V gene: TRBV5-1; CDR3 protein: ASSGDRGPGEQF
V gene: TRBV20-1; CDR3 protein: SAWSIGRDNEQF
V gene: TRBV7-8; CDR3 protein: ASRPLADGTGELF
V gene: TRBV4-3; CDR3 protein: ASSQEAGTNYGYT
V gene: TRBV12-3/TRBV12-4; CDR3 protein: ASSLLLTSGQETQY
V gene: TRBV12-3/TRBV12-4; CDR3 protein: ASSNPGTEAF
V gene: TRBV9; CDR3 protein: ASSHSTDRVETQY
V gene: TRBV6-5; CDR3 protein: ASSYSVRGAVYGYT
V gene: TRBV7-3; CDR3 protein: ASSLDYTDTQY
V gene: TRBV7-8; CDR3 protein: ASSLRTSGSSYNEQF
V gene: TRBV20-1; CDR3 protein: SLGKSNQPQH